These 20 T cell receptor beta chains originate from one sample sequenced in a study of circulating CD8 cells and anti-PD-1 response in melanoma. Sorting of live CD3+CD8+TCRalphabeta+ cells by PD-1 and/or TIGIT gave four subsets. Each library started from about 15 ng of total RNA using the QIAseq Immune Repertoire TCR panel. In TCRdb, the reads were re-called with MiXCR into one record per CDR3 protein. Found here are some 500 distinct CDR3 sequences, 8.6% of them singletons; the top ten hold 11%. Sequences were derived from CD8+ T cells from PBMCs, sampled at baseline or after one month of anti-PD-1 therapy (not recorded which). All receptors come from a human donor with melanoma.

This clonotype is classed as medium-sized. A read error may explain this, as a much larger clone is one base away. V is TRBV4-3 and J is TRBJ2-6; D might be TRBD1 or TRBD2, each matching 5 bases. Germline V CDR1 and CDR2: LGHNA, YSLEER. V was pared by 2 bases and J by 0 bases, with 17 bases between. CDR3 length equals 19 residues. As DNA, the CDR3 is TGCGCCAGCAGCCAACTGGCCGGGGCAGGGAGCTCTGGGGCCAACGTCCTGACTTTC. This sequence encodes CASSQLAGAGSSGANVLTF.

This clonotype counts as large. In DNA form, the CDR3 reads TGTGCCAGCAGTTTGAGGGGGTCGACCTACGAGCAGTACTTC. This gives the protein CASSLRGSTYEQYF. V and J are TRBV2 and TRBJ2-7; D is perhaps TRBD1 (6 bases). CDR3 length equals 14 residues. Trimming took 5 bases from V and 2 from J, leaving 13 bases between them. CDR1 and CDR2 (germline): SNHLY, FYNNEI.

This clonotype counts as medium-sized. The chain is built from TRBV5-5 and TRBJ2-5; D gene unclear. V lost 0 bases and J lost 1, with 10 bases in between. The CDR3 consists of 15 residues. Germline V gene data show CDR1 as SGHKS and CDR2 as YYEKEE (reference sequence). Written as DNA, the CDR3 is TGTGCCAGCAGCTTGGCCCAAGTCAGCCAAGAGACCCAGTACTTC. This encodes CASSLAQVSQETQYF.

This clonotype is labeled medium-sized. The chain carries TRBV29-1 and TRBJ2-1; 7 positions match TRBD2. The CDR3 sequence is 15 residues long. Germline-derived CDR1 and CDR2 are SQVTM and ANQGSEA. With 1 base clipped from V and 4 bases from J, the junction kept 7 bases outside the gene matches. The CDR3 spells CSVEGGGVLYNEQFF. CDR3 sequence (DNA): TGCAGCGTTGAAGGGGGGGGTGTGTTGTACAATGAGCAGTTCTTC.

By share, this clonotype ranks as large. CDR3 loop: CSAMGLGLGGYTF. The DNA for the CDR3 is TGCAGTGCTATGGGGCTTGGTTTGGGTGGCTACACCTTC. The chain has TRBV20-1 and TRBJ1-2, with D maybe TRBD1 (5 bases). This CDR3 has 13 amino acids. Deletions cut 4 bases from V and 7 bases from J, with 16 bases between. From germline, CDR1 is DFQATT and CDR2 SNEGSKA (reference sequence).

This clonotype is labeled as large. V is TRBV20-1 and J is TRBJ2-7; D might be TRBD2 (6 bases). Germline lookup yields CDR1 DFQATT and CDR2 SNEGSKA (reference sequence). The CDR3 has 13 amino acids. V was trimmed by 1 base and J by 4 bases, leaving 11 bases between them. This CDR3 reads CSARVVSGYEQYF. CDR3 nucleotide sequence: TGCAGTGCTAGAGTTGTCAGCGGGTACGAGCAGTACTTC.

This clonotype has more than one count but fewer than ten. The gene calls are TRBV28 and TRBJ2-3; possibly TRBD1 or TRBD2 for D (5 bases each). This CDR3 has 17 residues. Trimming removed 7 bases at V and 0 bases at J, with 20 bases between. CDR1 and CDR2 from the germline V gene are MDHEN and SYDVKM. This chain's CDR3 is CASTQPPWGSSTDTQYF. The CDR3 nucleotides read TGTGCCAGCACCCAGCCGCCATGGGGGTCTAGCACAGATACGCAGTATTTT. Full variable domain (outside the CDR3, taken from reference TRBV28 and TRBJ2-3): DVKVTQSSRYLVKRTGEKVFLECVQDMDHENMFWYRQDPGLGLRLIYFSYDVKMKEKGDIPEGYSVSREKKERFSLILESASTNQTSMYLCASTQPPWGSSTDTQYFGPGTRLTVL.

This clonotype is categorized as large (0.1 to 1%). V is TRBV7-2 and J is TRBJ2-3, with D hard to call. CDR3 length: 16 amino acids. Germline V gives CDR1 SGHTA, CDR2 FQGNSA. Trimming left V 1 base short and J 1 base short, with 12 bases between. The CDR3 DNA is TGTGCCAGCAGCTTAGGCGCCCTGCGGCGCACAGATACGCAGTATTTT. It is translated as CASSLGALRRTDTQYF.

Comment on this clonotype: A clone one base away is much larger, so this may be a read error. This chain uses TRBV20-1 with TRBJ2-1; D perhaps matches TRBD2 (6 bases). The CDR3 covers 14 residues. Germline CDR1 is DFQATT and CDR2 is SNEGSKA (reference sequence). Trimming left V 3 bases short and J 5 bases short, with 14 bases between. The CDR3 protein is CSARLVEGHNEQFF. CDR3 nucleotides: TGCAGTGCTAGGTTGGTGGAGGGTCACAATGAGCAGTTCTTC.

The CDR3 DNA sequence: TGTGCCAGCGACCCGGGGGGCTCCTCCTACGAGCAGTACTTC. Amino acids: CASDPGGSSYEQYF. The chain uses TRBV28 and TRBJ2-7, with a possible D match to TRBD2 (7 bases). The V gene's germline CDR1 is MDHEN and CDR2 SYDVKM. The V end lost 8 bases, the J end lost 0 bases, and 14 bases lay between the germline ends. The length of the CDR3 is 14 residues.

This clonotype ranks as medium-sized. The genes are TRBV19 and TRBJ2-2; D is unresolved. V was trimmed by 4 bases and J by 1 base, leaving 13 bases between them. The germline gives CDR1 LNHDA, CDR2 SQIVND (reference sequence). This CDR3 is built from 16 residues. CDR3 coding DNA: TGTGCCAGTAGTACCCCAGACGGAATGAACACCGGGGAGCTGTTTTTT. The encoded protein is CASSTPDGMNTGELFF.

This clonotype counts as medium-sized. The chain recombines TRBV19 with TRBJ1-1, with 8 bases that match TRBD1. CDR3 length: 11 amino acids. Germline CDR1 LNHDA, CDR2 SQIVND (reference sequence). The ends lost 10 bases at V and 4 bases at J; junction bases unmatched: 2. The CDR3 DNA is TGTGCCACCACAGGGGGCACTGAAGCTTTCTTT. Amino acids: CATTGGTEAFF.

Relative to its sample, this clonotype is large (0.1 to 1%). This sequence joins TRBV7-8 and TRBJ2-7, with 7 bases identical to TRBD1. Germline V CDR1 and CDR2: SGHVS, FQNEAQ. The ends lost 5 bases at V and 4 bases at J; junction bases unmatched: 8. The CDR3 covers 14 residues. The CDR3 nucleotides are TGTGCCAGCAGCCCGCGAGACAGGGCGTACGAGCAGTACTTC. It is translated as CASSPRDRAYEQYF.

Note on this clonotype: Just one base apart from a much larger clone, this may be a read error. The chain uses TRBV20-1 and TRBJ2-7, with D possibly TRBD1 on 5 matching bases. Looked up from germline, CDR1 is DFQATT and CDR2 is SNEGSKA (reference sequence). The CDR3 loop spans 12 amino acids. The CDR3 reads CSVRDQGPEQYF. DNA for the CDR3: TGCAGTGTTAGAGATCAGGGCCCCGAGCAGTACTTC.

Sample share makes this clonotype medium-sized. The rearrangement links TRBV28 to TRBJ1-1; no clear D. CDR3 length: 12 residues. Trimming shortened V by 3 bases and J by 4 bases, and 6 bases separated the two germline ends. CDR1 and CDR2 (germline): MDHEN, SYDVKM. The DNA for the CDR3 is TGTGCCAGCAGTTTGGGCACCACTGAAGCTTTCTTT. It encodes CASSLGTTEAFF.

By sample fraction, this clonotype is large. CDR3 coding DNA: TGCGCCAGCAGCTTGGAGGGGACTAGCTCCTACAATGAGCAGTTCTTC. Translation gives CASSLEGTSSYNEQFF. The V and J genes are TRBV5-1 and TRBJ2-1, with TRBD2 matching over 8 bases. Germline CDR1 SGHRS, CDR2 YFSETQ. Trimming took 0 bases from V and 0 from J; bases not matched to a gene: 2. CDR3 length: 16 amino acids.

This clonotype is labeled as medium-sized (0.01 to 0.1%). The chain couples TRBV9 to TRBJ2-7, with D possibly TRBD2 on 6 matching bases. Germline lookup yields CDR1 SGDLS and CDR2 YYNGEE. Trimming took off 5 bases at V and 3 bases at J, with 15 bases between the two ends. The CDR3 runs 14 residues. CDR3 nucleotide sequence: TGTGCCAGCAGTCCGGCACCGGGGGTCTACGAGCAGTACTTC. Amino acid sequence: CASSPAPGVYEQYF.

This clonotype is large (0.1 to 1%) within its sample. The chain joins TRBV30 to TRBJ2-1; D is uncertain. Germline loops: CDR1 GTSNPN, CDR2 SVGIG (reference sequence). V dropped 2 bases and J dropped 9 bases, with 5 bases sitting between them. The CDR3 spans 10 residues. CDR3: CAWSTGEQFF. CDR3 sequence (DNA): TGTGCCTGGAGTACCGGTGAGCAGTTCTTC.

In its sample, this clonotype is large (0.1 to 1%). The V call is TRBV11-2, the J call TRBJ2-7; 11 nucleotides line up with TRBD2. Trimming took 6 bases from V and 4 from J; bases not matched to a gene: 5. Germline CDR1 reads SGHAT; CDR2 reads FQNNGV. This CDR3 comprises 14 residues. The CDR3 sequence: CASSYSGGEYEQYF. CDR3 nucleotides: TGTGCCAGCAGTTATAGCGGGGGGGAGTACGAGCAGTACTTC.

The rearrangement uses TRBV27 and TRBJ2-5; possible D gene TRBD2, 5 bases. V gave up 5 bases and J gave up 7 bases, with 14 bases separating them. The CDR3 loop spans 13 amino acids. CDR1 is MNHEY, CDR2 SMNVEV, per germline (reference sequence). CDR3 sequence: CASSPSRRGTQYF. Here the CDR3 DNA reads TGTGCCAGCAGTCCCTCCCGACGGGGGACCCAGTACTTC.